This is a list of T cell receptor beta chains from one sample in a study of metastatic and nonmetastatic thyroid tumors. TCRdb redid the clone calls on the PCR reads using MiXCR. Of approximately 28,000 clones in the sample, roughly 17% were seen once. Sequencing was carried out using blood. These receptors originate from a male donor with papillary thyroid cancer or a benign thyroid nodule (not recorded which). Some clones in this sample may be carry-over from other donors' samples. CDR3s include the opening cysteine and the closing phenylalanine or tryptophan. Fields, in order: CDR3 protein, CDR3 DNA, clone size, D gene, V gene, J gene. A D gene is named only where the DNA matches it firmly. Expanded clones get a size class; other rows say once, few or many, or leave the size out.

cdr3_aa: CASSQAGREGLYEQFF; cdr3_nt: TGTGCCAGCAGCCAAGCTGGGCGGGAGGGCCTCTATGAGCAGTTCTTC; clone_size: many; d_call: TRBD2; v_call: TRBV4-2; j_call: TRBJ2-1
cdr3_aa: CAWSPTGANVLTF; cdr3_nt: TGTGCCTGGAGTCCCACTGGGGCCAACGTCCTGACTTTC; clone_size: many; d_call: -; v_call: TRBV30; j_call: TRBJ2-6
cdr3_aa: CASPEGDRGQGMTDTQYF; cdr3_nt: TGTGCCAGCCCCGAGGGGGACAGGGGGCAGGGGATGACAGATACGCAGTATTTT; clone_size: many; d_call: TRBD1; v_call: TRBV6-6; j_call: TRBJ2-3
cdr3_aa: CASTESTGTEAFF; cdr3_nt: TGCGCCAGCACCGAATCTACAGGCACTGAAGCTTTCTTT; clone_size: many; d_call: -; v_call: TRBV5-1; j_call: TRBJ1-1
cdr3_aa: CASSGALSGNTIYF; cdr3_nt: TGTGCCAGCTCTGGGGCCCTCTCTGGAAACACCATATATTTT; clone_size: many; d_call: -; v_call: TRBV6-1; j_call: TRBJ1-3
cdr3_aa: CAWSVQSGSPFF; cdr3_nt: TGTGCCTGGAGTGTACAATCGGGGTCCCCGTTCTTC; clone_size: once; d_call: -; v_call: TRBV30; j_call: TRBJ2-5
cdr3_aa: CASSLRAGRTYEQYF; cdr3_nt: TGTGCCAGCAGTCTCCGAGCGGGACGGACCTACGAGCAGTACTTC; clone_size: many; d_call: TRBD2; v_call: TRBV2; j_call: TRBJ2-7
cdr3_aa: CASSLQTGTYNEQFF; cdr3_nt: TGTGCCAGCAGTTTGCAGACTGGGACCTACAATGAGCAGTTCTTC; clone_size: -; d_call: -; v_call: TRBV27; j_call: TRBJ2-1
cdr3_aa: CASSWTIAGGLNEQFF; cdr3_nt: TGTGCCAGCAGCTGGACAATAGCGGGAGGGCTGAATGAGCAGTTCTTC; clone_size: many; d_call: TRBD2; v_call: TRBV7-8; j_call: TRBJ2-1
cdr3_aa: CASTPRRGGETQYF; cdr3_nt: TGTGCCAGCACCCCCCGTCGGGGTGGGGAGACCCAGTACTTC; clone_size: once; d_call: -; v_call: TRBV2; j_call: TRBJ2-5
cdr3_aa: CASSYVHRAYEQYF; cdr3_nt: TGTGCCAGCAGTTACGTCCATCGGGCGTACGAGCAGTACTTC; clone_size: medium-sized; d_call: -; v_call: TRBV6-5; j_call: TRBJ2-7
cdr3_aa: CASSPLGGWGEQFF; cdr3_nt: TGTGCCAGCAGCCCGCTTGGGGGCTGGGGTGAGCAGTTCTTC; clone_size: many; d_call: -; v_call: TRBV5-6; j_call: TRBJ2-1
cdr3_aa: CASSLGPGLEYSEQFF; cdr3_nt: TGCGCCAGCAGCTTGGGCCCGGGACTAGAGTACAGTGAGCAGTTCTTC; clone_size: many; d_call: TRBD2; v_call: TRBV5-1; j_call: TRBJ2-1
cdr3_aa: CASGLWGSSNQPQHF; cdr3_nt: TGTGCCAGCGGGCTCTGGGGGAGTAGCAATCAGCCCCAGCATTTT; clone_size: many; d_call: -; v_call: TRBV7-8; j_call: TRBJ1-5
cdr3_aa: CASSQTGSRGEGTEAFF; cdr3_nt: TGCGCCAGCAGCCAAACTGGTTCGAGGGGGGAAGGCACTGAAGCTTTCTTT; clone_size: -; d_call: -; v_call: TRBV4-1; j_call: TRBJ1-1
cdr3_aa: CASSLRRDGDQPQHF; cdr3_nt: TGTGCCAGCTCCCTCCGCCGGGACGGGGATCAGCCCCAGCATTTT; clone_size: many; d_call: -; v_call: TRBV18; j_call: TRBJ1-5
cdr3_aa: CASSTLGTSNTEAFF; cdr3_nt: TGCGCCAGCAGCACCCTAGGGACGTCGAACACTGAAGCTTTCTTT; clone_size: many; d_call: -; v_call: TRBV5-1; j_call: TRBJ1-1
cdr3_aa: CASIKVGVGTEAFF; cdr3_nt: TGTGCCAGCATAAAAGTGGGGGTGGGCACTGAAGCTTTCTTT; clone_size: many; d_call: -; v_call: TRBV19; j_call: TRBJ1-1
cdr3_aa: CASSPLETSEAFF; cdr3_nt: TGTGCCAGCAGCCCTCTGGAGACATCTGAAGCTTTCTTT; clone_size: many; d_call: -; v_call: TRBV7-6; j_call: TRBJ1-1
cdr3_aa: CASHPPDDNSPLHF; cdr3_nt: TGTGCCAGCCACCCCCCTGACGATAATTCACCCCTCCACTTT; clone_size: many; d_call: -; v_call: TRBV7-9; j_call: TRBJ1-6
cdr3_aa: CASRTRSSYNEQFF; cdr3_nt: TGTGCCAGCAGGACTAGAAGCTCCTACAATGAGCAGTTCTTC; clone_size: many; d_call: -; v_call: TRBV6-1; j_call: TRBJ2-1
cdr3_aa: CASSLAGELFF; cdr3_nt: TGTGCCAGCAGTTTAGCCGGGGAGCTGTTTTTT; clone_size: many; d_call: -; v_call: TRBV28; j_call: TRBJ2-2
cdr3_aa: CASSEGGVEQETQYF; cdr3_nt: TGTGCCAGCAGTGAAGGGGGGGTCGAGCAAGAGACCCAGTACTTC; clone_size: few; d_call: -; v_call: TRBV6-1; j_call: TRBJ2-5
cdr3_aa: CALGQGGEQYF; cdr3_nt: TGTGCCTTAGGACAGGGGGGTGAGCAGTACTTC; clone_size: many; d_call: TRBD1; v_call: TRBV30; j_call: TRBJ2-7
cdr3_aa: CASIQKYRTADGYTF; cdr3_nt: TGTGCCAGCATCCAAAAATATCGGACGGCCGATGGCTACACCTTC; clone_size: medium-sized; d_call: -; v_call: TRBV28; j_call: TRBJ1-2
cdr3_aa: CASSLVGIDEQFF; cdr3_nt: TGCGCCAGCAGCTTGGTTGGTATCGATGAGCAGTTCTTC; clone_size: once; d_call: -; v_call: TRBV5-1; j_call: TRBJ2-1
cdr3_aa: CSARGLAGVLPEQFF; cdr3_nt: TGCAGTGCTAGGGGACTAGCGGGAGTCTTACCTGAGCAGTTCTTC; clone_size: many; d_call: TRBD2; v_call: TRBV20-1; j_call: TRBJ2-1
cdr3_aa: CSARPDSREFYEQYF; cdr3_nt: TGCAGTGCTAGACCAGACTCGCGGGAGTTCTACGAGCAGTACTTC; clone_size: many; d_call: TRBD2; v_call: TRBV20-1; j_call: TRBJ2-7
cdr3_aa: CACLSGTSGVYNEQFF; cdr3_nt: TGTGCCTGCCTCTCTGGAACTAGCGGGGTCTACAATGAGCAGTTCTTC; clone_size: many; d_call: TRBD2; v_call: TRBV30; j_call: TRBJ2-1
cdr3_aa: CSVKVTNTEAFF; cdr3_nt: TGCAGCGTCAAAGTTACGAACACTGAAGCTTTCTTT; clone_size: many; d_call: -; v_call: TRBV29-1; j_call: TRBJ1-1
cdr3_aa: CATSDLGTYGELFF; cdr3_nt: TGTGCCACCAGTGACCTGGGCACCTATGGGGAGCTGTTTTTT; clone_size: few; d_call: -; v_call: TRBV24-1; j_call: TRBJ2-2
cdr3_aa: CASSLAPGSGREQYF; cdr3_nt: TGTGCCAGCAGCTTAGCCCCCGGGTCAGGGCGCGAGCAGTACTTC; clone_size: -; d_call: -; v_call: TRBV7-2; j_call: TRBJ2-7
cdr3_aa: CASSINLAGLGNEQFF; cdr3_nt: TGTGCCAGCAGCATTAATCTAGCGGGGCTGGGCAATGAGCAGTTCTTC; clone_size: many; d_call: TRBD2; v_call: TRBV7-9; j_call: TRBJ2-1
cdr3_aa: CSARRLADSYEQYF; cdr3_nt: TGCAGTGCTAGACGACTAGCGGATTCCTACGAGCAGTACTTC; clone_size: -; d_call: TRBD2; v_call: TRBV20-1; j_call: TRBJ2-7
cdr3_aa: CASSFGTGSNEKLFF; cdr3_nt: TGTGCTAGCAGCTTCGGGACAGGGTCTAATGAAAAACTGTTTTTT; clone_size: many; d_call: TRBD1; v_call: TRBV7-7; j_call: TRBJ1-4
cdr3_aa: CSASRTDRRDTEAFF; cdr3_nt: TGCAGTGCTAGTCGAACGGACAGAAGAGACACTGAAGCTTTCTTT; clone_size: many; d_call: -; v_call: TRBV20-1; j_call: TRBJ1-1
cdr3_aa: CASSLLARRGNEQFF; cdr3_nt: TGTGCCAGCAGTCTCTTAGCACGCAGAGGAAATGAGCAGTTCTTC; clone_size: few; d_call: -; v_call: TRBV12-3/TRBV12-4; j_call: TRBJ2-1